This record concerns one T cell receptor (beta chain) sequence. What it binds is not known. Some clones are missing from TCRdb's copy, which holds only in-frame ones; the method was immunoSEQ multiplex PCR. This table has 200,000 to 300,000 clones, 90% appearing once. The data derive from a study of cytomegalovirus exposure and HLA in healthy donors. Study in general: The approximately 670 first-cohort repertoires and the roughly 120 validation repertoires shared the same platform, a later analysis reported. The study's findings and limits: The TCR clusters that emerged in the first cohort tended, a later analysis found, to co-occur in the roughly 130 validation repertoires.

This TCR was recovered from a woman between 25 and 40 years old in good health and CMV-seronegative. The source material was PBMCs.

The CDR3 DNA reads as TGTGCCAGCAGTTTCTATAGCAATCAGCCCCAGCATTTT. Protein sequence: CASSFYSNQPQHF. The chain couples TRBV27 to TRBJ1-5, with D hard to call. The V gene lost 3 bases and the J gene lost 0 bases, with 3 bases spanning the gap. The CDR3 has 13 residues. CDR1 is MNHEY, CDR2 SMNVEV, per germline (reference sequence).